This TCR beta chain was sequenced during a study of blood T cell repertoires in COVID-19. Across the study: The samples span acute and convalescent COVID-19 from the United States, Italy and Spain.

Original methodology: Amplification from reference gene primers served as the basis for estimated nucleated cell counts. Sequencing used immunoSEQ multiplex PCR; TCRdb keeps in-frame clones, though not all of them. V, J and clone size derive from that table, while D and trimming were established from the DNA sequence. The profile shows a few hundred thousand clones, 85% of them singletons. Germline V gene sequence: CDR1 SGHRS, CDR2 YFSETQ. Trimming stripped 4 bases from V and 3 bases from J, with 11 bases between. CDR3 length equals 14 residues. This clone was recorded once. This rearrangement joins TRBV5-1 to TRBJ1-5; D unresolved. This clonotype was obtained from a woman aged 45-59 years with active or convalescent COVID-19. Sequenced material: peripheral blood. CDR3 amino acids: CASSLGGVNQPQHF. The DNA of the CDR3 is TGCGCCAGCAGCCTCGGCGGGGTCAATCAGCCCCAGCATTTT.